This T cell receptor (beta chain) was identified in a study of cytomegalovirus exposure and HLA in healthy donors. Looking at the study overall: Genetic ancestry analysis placed about 80% of the roughly 400 donors that were genotyped in the Caucasian-associated cluster. General study findings and limits: A few CMV-associated chains proved CMV antigen-specific in vitro. Later on, an analysis tied some 17,000 TCR beta sequences to HLA alleles at 0.05 false discovery rate.

It was with 60 Vbeta and 13 Jbeta primers that the PCR ran. Profiled with immunoSEQ multiplex PCR; TCRdb holds only in-frame clones, not every one. Of approximately 200,000 clones listed, around 80% are singletons. Worth noting for this clone: No antigen is known for it.

The CDR3 runs to 18 residues. Germline CDR1 is SGHVS and CDR2 is FNYEAQ. J was trimmed by 0 bases and V by 4 bases; bases with no gene match: 10. The receptor comes from a woman aged 30 to 39 in good health and CMV-seropositive. Sequenced sample: PBMCs. The J gene is TRBJ2-1, the V gene TRBV7-6; 9 nucleotides align to TRBD2. The CDR3 loop reads CASSSIAGEASSYNEQFF. Here the CDR3 DNA reads TGTGCCAGCAGCTCCATAGCGGGAGAGGCGAGCTCCTACAATGAGCAGTTCTTC.